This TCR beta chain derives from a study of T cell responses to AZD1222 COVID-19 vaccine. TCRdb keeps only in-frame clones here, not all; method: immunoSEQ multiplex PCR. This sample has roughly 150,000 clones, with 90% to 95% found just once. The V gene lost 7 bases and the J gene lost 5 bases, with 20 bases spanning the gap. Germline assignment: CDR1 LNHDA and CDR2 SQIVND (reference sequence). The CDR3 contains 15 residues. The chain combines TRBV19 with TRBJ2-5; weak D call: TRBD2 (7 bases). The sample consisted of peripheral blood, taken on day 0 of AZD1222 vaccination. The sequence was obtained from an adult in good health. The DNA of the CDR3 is TGTGCCAGTACCCCTAGGGGGGAGGGCCGTGAGACCCAGTACTTC. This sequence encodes CASTPRGEGRETQYF.